This record looks at one T cell receptor (beta chain) sequence and its context. The sample comes from a study of T cells after yellow fever vaccination. TCRdb fed the 5' RACE reads into MiXCR, producing one record per CDR3 protein. The data hold roughly 340,000 distinct CDR3 sequences, with 3% to 4.5% observed a single time. From germline, CDR1 is SGHRS and CDR2 YFSETQ. Trimming removed 4 bases from V and 6 bases from J, with 13 bases in between. The CDR3 has 14 amino acids. V gene TRBV5-1 combines with J gene TRBJ1-4; the D gene is possibly TRBD1 (5 bases). This specimen consisted of PBMCs, obtained 5 days after the yellow fever booster vaccination. The receptor comes from a man aged 18 to 30 who received the YFV17D yellow fever vaccine. In nucleotides, the CDR3 is TGCGCCAGCAGCGCCGAGGGGCTTTATGAAAAACTGTTTTTT. Its protein is CASSAEGLYEKLFF.